The rows below give T cell receptor beta chains drawn from one sample of a study of response to subunit inactivated influenza vaccine. TCRdb processed the RT-PCR reads anew with MiXCR; each CDR3 protein has one entry. The sample carries 500,000 to 700,000 distinct CDR3 sequences, 20% to 25% recorded once. These sequences were also reported in another study, on T cells expressing NK-cell markers.

Sequenced here: CD4+ T cells sorted from PBMCs, sampled 11 to 12 days after vaccination. The receptors shown here come from a man aged 50 to 60 who received an inactivated influenza vaccine. Each CDR3 is given with its conserved first and last residue. D genes are given only for firm matches. Expanded clones are given a class, and other clones once, few, many or no size at all.

D gene	clone size	J gene	V gene	CDR3 DNA	CDR3 protein
.	.	TRBJ2-1	TRBV6-2/TRBV6-3	TGTGCCAGCAGGAACGGGGGCTACAATGAGCAGTTCTTC	CASRNGGYNEQFF
TRBD2	.	TRBJ2-1	TRBV24-1	TGTGCCACCAGGCAACTAGCGGGGGTGTCTAGGGATGAGCAGTTCTTC	CATRQLAGVSRDEQFF
.	.	TRBJ2-3	TRBV18	TGTGCCAGCTCACCCGAGAACACGAATACGCAGTATTTT	CASSPENTNTQYF
TRBD1	.	TRBJ2-1	TRBV25-1	TGTGCCAGCAGTGGACCAGGGGGTATAGTAACGGGTGAGCAGTTCTTC	CASSGPGGIVTGEQFF
TRBD1	.	TRBJ2-1	TRBV15	TGTGCCACCAGCGCCAAGGGACAGGGAAACTACAATGAGCAGTTCTTC	CATSAKGQGNYNEQFF
TRBD1	.	TRBJ2-7	TRBV5-1	TGCGCCAGCAGCACAAACAGGGGTTCGGGTTACGAGCAGTACTTC	CASSTNRGSGYEQYF
TRBD2	.	TRBJ2-5	TRBV12-3/TRBV12-4	TGTGCCAGCAGCCTAGCGGGGGGACGGGAGGAGACCCAGTACTTC	CASSLAGGREETQYF
.	few	TRBJ2-3	TRBV24-1	TGTGCCACCAGTGATCCCGGAATGGATACGCAGTATTTT	CATSDPGMDTQYF
.	.	TRBJ2-1	TRBV2	TGTGCCAGCATACGGGACGCCAGCTCCTACAATGAGCAGTTCTTC	CASIRDASSYNEQFF
TRBD1	few	TRBJ1-1	TRBV15	TGTGCCACCAGCAGCCAACGACAGGGGGCGAACACTGAAGCTTTCTTT	CATSSQRQGANTEAFF
.	.	TRBJ2-7	TRBV10-3	TGTGCCATCAGTGAGTCGACCCTCTACGAGCAGTACTTC	CAISESTLYEQYF
.	.	TRBJ2-2	TRBV5-1	TGCGCCAGCAGCCCGACAGGATTTGGCACCGGGGAGCTGTTTTTT	CASSPTGFGTGELFF
.	.	TRBJ2-5	TRBV5-1	TGCGCCAGCAGCGACGGGACTTTGCCCCAGTACTTC	CASSDGTLPQYF
.	.	TRBJ2-7	TRBV7-2	TGTGCCAGCAGCTTAGCCGTGGGGGTCGACGAGCAGTACTTC	CASSLAVGVDEQYF
.	.	TRBJ2-3	TRBV28	TGTGCCAGCACCGCACTCACAGATACGCAGTATTTT	CASTALTDTQYF
.	.	TRBJ2-3	TRBV12-3/TRBV12-4	TGTGCCAGCAGTCCGGGCTGGGTTCCGGGAGTGTTAGATACGCAGTATTTT	CASSPGWVPGVLDTQYF
.	few	TRBJ2-3	TRBV10-3	TGTGCCATCAGTGAGTCGGGGCCCCGCACAGATACGCAGTATTTT	CAISESGPRTDTQYF
.	.	TRBJ2-1	TRBV5-5	TGTGCCAGCAGCTTGGGGACTTACACCTACAATGAGCAGTTCTTC	CASSLGTYTYNEQFF
TRBD2	few	TRBJ2-2	TRBV12-3/TRBV12-4	TGTGCCAGCAGGCTAGCGGGAGCCCCCGGGGAGCTGTTTTTT	CASRLAGAPGELFF
.	.	TRBJ1-2	TRBV7-9	TGTGCCAGCAGCTTAGAAGGGCTGAACAACTATGGCTACACCTTC	CASSLEGLNNYGYTF
.	.	TRBJ2-2	TRBV7-7	TGTGCTAGCAGCACAGGACGGGGGAACACCGGGGAGCTGTTTTTT	CASSTGRGNTGELFF
TRBD1	many	TRBJ2-1	TRBV29-1	TGCAGCGTTGATCGGGACAGAGCCTACAATGAGCAGTTCTTC	CSVDRDRAYNEQFF
TRBD1	.	TRBJ2-1	TRBV11-3	TGTGCCAGCAGCGACAGGGATAGGGAGCAGTTCTTC	CASSDRDREQFF
.	.	TRBJ2-7	TRBV11-2	TGTGCCAGCAGCTTAGGTTTAGCCGCGGGGCAGTACTTC	CASSLGLAAGQYF
.	few	TRBJ1-2	TRBV3-1	TGTGCCAGCAGCCAAACCCTCCGTGGCTACACCTTC	CASSQTLRGYTF
.	.	TRBJ1-1	TRBV12-3/TRBV12-4	TGTGCCAGCAGTTTGCGACCAGAGGGCACTGAAGCTTTCTTT	CASSLRPEGTEAFF
.	few	TRBJ2-7	TRBV20-1	TGCAGTGCTAGTATCGTAACCACCTACGAGCAGTACTTC	CSASIVTTYEQYF
.	few	TRBJ2-1	TRBV18	TGTGCCAGCTCAACAGAGTACAATGAGCAGTTCTTC	CASSTEYNEQFF
.	.	TRBJ2-6	TRBV6-5	TGTGCCAGCAGTTACTCTTTATCCCTCTCTGGGGCCAACGTCCTGACTTTC	CASSYSLSLSGANVLTF
.	.	TRBJ2-1	TRBV12-3/TRBV12-4	TGTGCCAGCAGTTATGGTATTGAGCAGTTCTTC	CASSYGIEQFF
.	.	TRBJ2-3	TRBV20-1	TGCAGTGCTAGGTTCCCTCAGGGCACAGATACGCAGTATTTT	CSARFPQGTDTQYF
.	few	TRBJ1-2	TRBV11-2	TGTGCCAGCAGCTTAGACACGGGGGCGGGTGGCTACACCTTC	CASSLDTGAGGYTF
.	.	TRBJ2-1	TRBV4-3	TGCGCCAGCAGGAGGACAGACAGATACAATGAGCAGTTCTTC	CASRRTDRYNEQFF
TRBD1	.	TRBJ2-2	TRBV2	TGTGCCAGCAGTGAACTGGGACAGGGCGTCGGGGAGCTGTTTTTT	CASSELGQGVGELFF
TRBD1	.	TRBJ1-5	TRBV7-9	TGTGCCAGCAGCCAGTGGGACAGGGGCGGCAATCAGCCCCAGCATTTT	CASSQWDRGGNQPQHF
.	.	TRBJ1-2	TRBV27	TGTGCCAGCAGTTTATCGAAGACAGCCTTCTATGGCTACACCTTC	CASSLSKTAFYGYTF
.	many	TRBJ1-2	TRBV6-2/TRBV6-3	TGTGCCAGCAGTTTAAACAGGAACTATGGCTACACCTTC	CASSLNRNYGYTF
TRBD2	.	TRBJ2-5	TRBV19	TGTGCCAGTAGTACACGGGGGGGCCCAGAGACCCAGTACTTC	CASSTRGGPETQYF
.	.	TRBJ2-5	TRBV5-6	TGTGCCAGCAGCGGGGGGGCGGTGGAGTCCACCCAGTACTTC	CASSGGAVESTQYF